Below are 21 T cell receptor beta chains sequenced from a single sample in a study of response to subunit inactivated influenza vaccine. TCRdb itself ran the RT-PCR reads through MiXCR, one entry per CDR3 protein. The data contain 700,000 to 800,000 distinct CDR3 sequences, approximately 17% of them singletons. The material sequenced was PBMCs from blood, taken roughly 5 days after vaccination. These receptors came from a man between 50 and 59 years old who received an inactivated influenza vaccine.

The chain uses TRBV29-1 and TRBJ1-4; 7 bases line up with TRBD1. This CDR3 comprises 15 residues. The V gene end was trimmed by 6 bases and the J gene end by 1 base; junction bases not matched to a gene: 8. The germline V gene has CDR1 SQVTM and CDR2 ANQGSEA. CDR3 amino acids: CSVAGTEQTNEKLFF. CDR3 bases: TGCAGCGTGGCCGGGACAGAGCAAACTAATGAAAAACTGTTTTTT.

This clonotype showed up just a few times. The chain is built from TRBV6-2 or TRBV6-3 and TRBJ2-3; D unclear. The CDR3 totals 13 residues. The V gene's germline CDR1 is MNHEY and CDR2 SVGEGT. V lost 0 bases and J lost 10, with 11 bases in between. CDR3 DNA sequence: TGTGCCAGCAGTTACTCGAGGTTTGGTCCGCAGTATTTT. Its translation: CASSYSRFGPQYF.

This clonotype was picked up a small number of times. The chain combines TRBV7-9 with TRBJ2-7; no reliable D call. The germline V and J ends were trimmed by 7 bases and 4 bases, with 20 bases remaining between them. CDR3 size: 15 residues. Germline CDR1 is SEHNR and CDR2 is FQNEAQ (reference sequence). CDR3 nucleotide sequence: TGTGCCAGCAACCCAGATAACGGGCGATTTTACGAGCAGTACTTC. Its protein product is CASNPDNGRFYEQYF.

This clonotype has more than one count but fewer than ten. The chain carries TRBV3-1 and TRBJ1-1; 9 bases fit TRBD1. The V gene end was trimmed by 5 bases and the J gene end by 3 bases; junction bases not matched to a gene: 10. The CDR3 covers 16 residues. Germline loops: CDR1 LGHDT, CDR2 YNNKEL (reference sequence). CDR3 coding DNA: TGTGCCAGCAGCGATCACAACCGGGACAGGGACACTGAAGCTTTCTTT. This codes for CASSDHNRDRDTEAFF.

This clonotype was seen a few times. The V gene is TRBV12-3 or TRBV12-4, the J gene TRBJ2-2, with 7 bases aligning to TRBD2. V shed 4 bases and J 2 bases; nucleotides not matched to a gene: 10. The CDR3 contains 17 residues. The CDR3 loop is CASSSQGASGNTGELFF. CDR3 DNA: TGTGCCAGCAGTTCCCAGGGAGCTAGCGGAAACACCGGGGAGCTGTTTTTT.

V is TRBV4-3 and J is TRBJ2-3, with 11 bases matching TRBD2. The CDR3 spans 19 residues. The J segment lost 1 base and the V segment lost 3 bases, leaving 12 bases of the junction unmatched. Germline V gene data show CDR1 as LGHNA and CDR2 as YSLEER. This chain's CDR3 is CASSQTRSGLAGRTDTQYF. DNA of the CDR3: TGCGCCAGCAGCCAGACACGATCTGGACTAGCGGGTCGCACAGATACGCAGTATTTT.

In this sample, this clonotype turned up many times. CDR3 in DNA: TGTGCCAGCAGTTACTCGTTGGGGCTAGCGGGTGAGCAGTACTTC. Its translation is CASSYSLGLAGEQYF. V gene TRBV6-5 combines with J gene TRBJ2-7; TRBD2 matches 8 bases. Germline V gene lookup returns CDR1 MNHEY and CDR2 SVGAGI. The CDR3 totals 15 residues. V lost 0 bases, J lost 7 bases, and 8 bases stayed unmatched.

The chain is built from TRBV5-4 and TRBJ2-5; D remains unclear. From germline, CDR1 is SGHNT and CDR2 YYREEE (reference sequence). V gave up 3 bases and J gave up 6 bases, with 15 bases separating them. The CDR3 contains 14 residues. The CDR3 nucleotides are TGTGCCAGCAGCTCCCCGGTGGGGATCCAGACCCAGTACTTC. As protein: CASSSPVGIQTQYF.

CDR3 region: CASSRDREVDEQYF. The CDR3 bases are TGTGCCAGCAGTCGTGACAGGGAAGTCGACGAGCAGTACTTC. The rearrangement joins TRBV6-1 to TRBJ2-7, with 7 positions matching TRBD1. CDR3 length equals 14 residues. Germline trimming cut 5 bases from V and 5 bases from J; bases unmatched to any gene: 9. The V gene's germline CDR1 is MNHNS and CDR2 SASEGT.

This clonotype was detected a few times. The chain is built from TRBV15 and TRBJ2-7, with D unclear. V dropped 5 bases and J dropped 5 bases, with 10 bases sitting between them. Germline CDR1 LNHNV, CDR2 YYDKDF (reference sequence). The CDR3 loop spans 12 amino acids. CDR3 nucleotide sequence: TGTGCCACCAGCGCTGAAAACAACGAGCAGTACTTC. Protein: CATSAENNEQYF.

This chain connects TRBV7-8 to TRBJ2-1, with D tentatively TRBD2 (7 bases). From germline, CDR1 is SGHVS and CDR2 FQNEAQ. The CDR3 consists of 15 residues. The V gene lost 0 bases and the J gene lost 6 bases, with 12 bases spanning the gap. The CDR3 bases are TGTGCCAGCAGCTTAGCGGGGGGGCCTGCCAATGAGCAGTTCTTC. Translation gives CASSLAGGPANEQFF.

The table lists this clonotype with many counts. This chain joins TRBV20-1 and TRBJ2-7; TRBD1 aligns across 8 bases. This CDR3 has 18 residues. After removal of 0 bases from V and 3 bases from J, the junction contained 16 bases not matched to a gene. Germline V gives CDR1 DFQATT, CDR2 SNEGSKA (reference sequence). The chain's CDR3 is CSARDIAAGGHLIYEQYF. The CDR3 coding sequence is TGCAGTGCTAGAGATATCGCGGCAGGGGGCCACCTAATCTACGAGCAGTACTTC.

This sequence joins TRBV20-1 and TRBJ1-2, with D possibly being TRBD1 (5 bases). This CDR3 region has 15 residues. Trimming shortened V by 2 bases and J by 7 bases, and 20 bases separated the two germline ends. The germline V gene has CDR1 DFQATT and CDR2 SNEGSKA (reference sequence). CDR3 protein: CSARTPGLGLGGYTF. DNA of the CDR3: TGCAGTGCTAGAACTCCGGGACTAGGGCTGGGTGGCTACACCTTC.

This rearrangement joins TRBV4-3 to TRBJ1-6; D not certain. The CDR3 is 14 amino acids. The germline V gene has CDR1 LGHNA and CDR2 YSLEER. Trimming cost V 4 bases and J 8 bases, with 12 bases left between them. The CDR3 region has the DNA TGCGCCAGCAGCCCGACTACCCCGGATTCACCCCTCCACTTT. Amino acids: CASSPTTPDSPLHF.

This clonotype was seen at least ten times. The rearrangement links TRBV20-1 to TRBJ2-7; the D call may be TRBD1 or TRBD2 (6 bases each). The V end lost 4 bases, the J end lost 6 bases, and 16 bases lay between the germline ends. This CDR3 contains 13 residues. Germline CDR1 is DFQATT and CDR2 is SNEGSKA (reference sequence). Here the CDR3 reads CSAMGGSYLEQYF. For the CDR3, the DNA is TGCAGTGCTATGGGGGGCTCCTACCTCGAGCAGTACTTC.

This clonotype has just a few counts. One end of the junction does not line up with germline, which may come from a read error. This chain uses TRBV27 with TRBJ1-1; D gene ambiguous. The CDR3 is 12 amino acids. Per the germline V gene, CDR1 is MNHEY and CDR2 is SMNVEV (reference sequence). The chain's CDR3 is CASSSVNTEVFF. The CDR3 nucleotides read TGTGCCAGCAGTTCGGTAAACACTGAAGTTTTCTTT.

There are many counts of this clonotype. V usage is TRBV10-1 and J usage is TRBJ2-7, with D perhaps given as TRBD1 or TRBD2 (6 bases each). This CDR3 contains 13 residues. With 4 bases removed from V and 4 bases from J, the gap between germline ends came to 11 bases. Per germline, CDR1 WNHNN and CDR2 SYGVQD (reference sequence). The CDR3 DNA reads TGCGCCAGCAGTGCCGGGGGCGCGTACGAGCAGTACTTC. This sequence encodes CASSAGGAYEQYF.

The chain links TRBV11-2 to TRBJ1-2; 9 bases are shared with TRBD1. V shed 2 bases, J shed 6 bases, and the junction held 16 bases outside the gene matches. CDR1 SGHAT and CDR2 FQNNGV come from the germline V gene. CDR3 length equals 18 residues. The CDR3 here is CASSLWPQTGGAQDGYTF. DNA of the CDR3: TGTGCCAGCAGCTTATGGCCCCAAACAGGGGGCGCGCAGGATGGCTACACCTTC.

This chain links TRBV12-3 or TRBV12-4 with TRBJ2-5; 7 bases map to TRBD2. The CDR3 runs 13 residues. V lost 0 bases and J lost 7; bases outside the gene matches: 2. Here the CDR3 reads CASSLAREGTQYF. CDR3 DNA: TGTGCCAGCAGTTTAGCGAGGGAGGGGACCCAGTACTTC.

This clonotype came up many times. J is TRBJ2-7 and V is TRBV29-1; TRBD1 matches 11 bases. Germline V gene lookup returns CDR1 SQVTM and CDR2 ANQGSEA. The V and J ends lost 1 base and 3 bases, in that order; junction bases with no gene match: 2. CDR3 length: 14 amino acids. DNA for the CDR3: TGCAGCGTTGAAGGGACAGGGGGCATCTACGAGCAGTACTTC. It specifies CSVEGTGGIYEQYF.

In this sample, this clonotype turned up a few times. The gene calls are TRBV20-1 and TRBJ2-1; D not certain. The germline V gene has CDR1 DFQATT and CDR2 SNEGSKA (reference sequence). Trimming left V 8 bases short and J 5 bases short, with 13 bases between. CDR3 length: 12 amino acids. The CDR3 sequence: CSHVRLNNEQFF. For the CDR3, the DNA is TGCAGTCACGTAAGGCTCAACAATGAGCAGTTCTTC.